This T cell receptor beta chain was recovered during a study of T cells of healthy individuals. TCRdb processed the 5' RACE reads anew with MiXCR; each CDR3 protein has one entry. Of around 100,000 distinct CDR3 sequences listed, 15% to 20% were seen once; the top ten hold about 6%. V shed 8 bases, J shed 7 bases, and the junction held 18 bases outside the gene matches. This CDR3 is 19 amino acids long. Germline CDR1 and CDR2: LNHNV and YYDKDF (reference sequence). The rearrangement links TRBV15 to TRBJ2-1, with 15 bases identical to TRBD2. The clonotype comes from a human donor in good health. The DNA of the CDR3 is TGTGCCACCCGTAGGGGGACTAGCGGGGGGCCGGGTAGTAGGAATGAGCAGTTCTTC. Amino acid sequence: CATRRGTSGGPGSRNEQFF.